The rows below give T cell receptor beta chains drawn from one sample of a study of graft-versus-host responses after intestinal transplantation. Profiled with immunoSEQ multiplex PCR; TCRdb holds only in-frame clones, not every one. The profile covers approximately 13,000 clones, with approximately 36% appearing a single time and about 2.5% taken by the ten largest. The starting material was alloreactive CD8+ T cells from a mixed lymphocyte reaction culture, obtained before intestinal transplant. The receptor source for this set is a human patient who received an intestinal transplant. CDR3s include the opening cysteine and the closing phenylalanine or tryptophan.

cdr3_aa	v_call	j_call
CASTGTTAYEQYF	TRBV6-1	TRBJ2-7
CASSRGGTEAFF	TRBV7-9	TRBJ1-1
CASSLGAGGRQTSYNEQFF	TRBV5-6	TRBJ2-1
CASSTQNNEQFF	TRBV7-9	TRBJ2-1
CASSRGYSNQPQHF	TRBV19	TRBJ1-5
CASSVWGLAGGHGSNEQFF	TRBV6-1	TRBJ2-1
CASSVTGGLGNEQFF	TRBV6-1	TRBJ2-1
CASSLDKSSGNTIYF	TRBV5-1	TRBJ1-3
CASSQDRTYEQYF	TRBV4-1	TRBJ2-7
CASSSRDSNQPQHF	TRBV5-6	TRBJ1-5
CASSHRPSTGAYEQYF	TRBV4-1	TRBJ2-7
CASSIDPVGVEQFF	TRBV19	TRBJ2-1
CAWRAQDSQLFRFF	TRBV30	TRBJ2-1
CASSSGREAFF	TRBV27	TRBJ1-1
CASSLWQYTYNEQFF	TRBV5-1	TRBJ2-1
CASSVTQGDGYTF	TRBV7-9	TRBJ1-2
CASSSPDTYNSPLHF	TRBV11-2	TRBJ1-6
CASSATREGVYGYTF	TRBV7-9	TRBJ1-2
CASSEVRDRGGTQYF	TRBV2	TRBJ2-3
CASSMRGDSYNSPLHF	TRBV19	TRBJ1-6
CAISERDPSYNEQFF	TRBV10-3	TRBJ2-1
CASSGKITGTGGSGYTF	TRBV7-9	TRBJ1-2
CASSWRGSYNEQFF	TRBV11-3	TRBJ2-1
CASSSQGSYEQYF	TRBV27	TRBJ2-7
CASSSFDRDGTDTQYF	TRBV13	TRBJ2-3
CASSLERTGLDEQYF	TRBV5-1	TRBJ2-7
CASSPHGLGFQETQYF	TRBV7-8	TRBJ2-5